A single sample gave rise to the 21 T cell receptor beta chains below, sequenced in a study of T cells in Graves' hyperthyroidism and ophthalmopathy. The TCR beta CDR3 regions underwent amplification using RNA transcripts as the source. Carried out on the TCR CDR3, a first-round RT-PCR used the HTBI primer set. MiXCR was run by TCRdb on the multiplex PCR reads, yielding one entry per CDR3 protein. The table has roughly 700,000 distinct CDR3 sequences, approximately 15% seen once. The sample was blood. These receptors originate from a man aged 45 to 65 with Graves' hyperthyroidism.

Worth noting for this clonotype: Possible read error: a much larger clone is one base away. The chain has TRBV30 and TRBJ2-7, with D hard to call. The CDR3 contains 14 residues. Trimming cost V 2 bases and J 6 bases, with 17 bases left between them. Germline CDR1 GTSNPN, CDR2 SVGIG (reference sequence). This chain's CDR3 is CAWSSGSCLSEQYF. CDR3 nucleotide sequence: TGTGCCTGGAGTTCCGGATCTTGTCTCTCCGAGCAGTACTTC.

The sample holds many counts of this clonotype. The chain employs TRBV28 and TRBJ1-5; D gene unclear. The CDR3 has 16 residues. Germline V gives CDR1 MDHEN, CDR2 SYDVKM. V was shortened by 7 bases and J by 0 bases, with 16 bases between the two germline ends. CDR3 DNA sequence: TGTGCCAGCACCTTAAGGGCCACGGGTAGCAATCAGCCCCAGCATTTT. Amino acids: CASTLRATGSNQPQHF.

The V call is TRBV7-9, the J call TRBJ2-7, with 9 bases lining up with TRBD2. The CDR3 consists of 13 residues. Losses at the gene ends were 5 bases for V and 6 bases for J; bases not matched to a gene: 5. The V gene's germline CDR1 is SEHNR and CDR2 FQNEAQ (reference sequence). Here the CDR3 DNA reads TGTGCCAGCAGCGCAGGGACTAGCCCCGAGCAGTACTTC. It specifies CASSAGTSPEQYF.

There are many counts of this clonotype. This rearrangement joins TRBV2 to TRBJ2-6; the D gene is possibly TRBD1 (5 bases). Germline values: CDR1 SNHLY, CDR2 FYNNEI. V lost 6 bases, J lost 3 bases, and 18 bases lay in between. The CDR3 is made up of 17 amino acids. The DNA of the CDR3 is TGTGCCAGCAGCGGGCAGGGAAGAGATTATGGGGCCAACGTCCTGACTTTC. Amino acids: CASSGQGRDYGANVLTF.

This clonotype came up many times. The chain links TRBV28 to TRBJ1-4, with TRBD1 identical over 8 bases. In germline, CDR1 is MDHEN, CDR2 SYDVKM. The trim removed 2 bases at V and 8 bases at J, leaving 10 bases unmatched. The CDR3 has 16 residues. The CDR3 here is CASSLARTGSAEKLFF. The CDR3 DNA follows: TGTGCCAGCAGTTTAGCCAGGACAGGGTCCGCGGAAAAACTGTTTTTT.

This chain connects TRBV3-1 to TRBJ2-7; D gene ambiguous. Deletions cut 1 base from V and 3 bases from J, with 7 bases between. CDR3 length equals 13 residues. From germline, CDR1 is LGHDT and CDR2 YNNKEL (reference sequence). DNA of the CDR3: TGTGCCAGCAGCCAAGTCGTCAGCTACGAGCAGTACTTC. Translating it yields CASSQVVSYEQYF.

Only a few counts were recorded for this clonotype. The chain couples TRBV10-3 to TRBJ1-2; D remains unclear. The CDR3 extends over 12 amino acids. Germline V gene lookup returns CDR1 ENHRY and CDR2 SYGVKD. V lost 3 bases, J lost 4 bases, and 6 bases lay in between. For the CDR3, the DNA is TGTGCCATCAGTGATAGCATCTATGGCTACACCTTC. Its translation: CAISDSIYGYTF.

This clonotype was counted between two and nine times. This chain joins TRBV4-1 and TRBJ2-7; 9 nucleotides line up with TRBD1. J was trimmed by 1 base and V by 4 bases; bases with no gene match: 8. Germline V gene lookup returns CDR1 MGHRA and CDR2 YSYEKL. This CDR3 spans 16 amino acids. CDR3 region: CASSPTRGQGSYEQYF. CDR3 nucleotide sequence: TGCGCCAGCAGCCCGACACGGGGACAGGGATCCTACGAGCAGTACTTC.

This chain joins TRBV6-2 or TRBV6-3 and TRBJ1-5; D uncertain. Germline values: CDR1 MNHEY, CDR2 SVGEGT. V dropped 0 bases and J dropped 5 bases, with 8 bases sitting between them. The CDR3 consists of 14 residues. Here the CDR3 reads CASSYSLAYQPQHF. The CDR3 region has the DNA TGTGCCAGCAGTTACTCACTAGCATATCAGCCCCAGCATTTT.

Only a few counts were recorded for this clonotype. The V and J genes are TRBV20-1 and TRBJ1-6; no clear D gene. Germline values: CDR1 DFQATT, CDR2 SNEGSKA (reference sequence). CDR3 length equals 14 residues. With 0 bases removed from V and 13 bases from J, the gap between germline ends came to 16 bases. CDR3 region: CSARDSNSGLPLHF. CDR3 nucleotides: TGCAGTGCTAGAGACAGTAATTCCGGGCTCCCCCTCCACTTT.

The genes are TRBV7-2 and TRBJ1-5; the D is unclear. Germline CDR1 and CDR2: SGHTA and FQGNSA. Trimming removed 5 bases at V and 3 bases at J, with 14 bases between. The CDR3 loop spans 15 amino acids. Written as DNA, the CDR3 is TGTGCCAGCAGCCGGACGGTACTAAACAATCAGCCCCAGCATTTT. Its protein product is CASSRTVLNNQPQHF. Looking up the rest from reference TRBV7-2 and TRBJ1-5 gives the full variable domain: GAGVSQSPSNKVTEKGKDVELRCDPISGHTALYWYRQSLGQGLEFLIYFQGNSAPDKSGLPSDRFSAERTGGSVSTLTIQRTQQEDSAVYLCASSRTVLNNQPQHFGDGTRLSIL.

The genes are TRBV5-1 and TRBJ1-1; D ambiguous. The CDR3 covers 14 residues. CDR1 SGHRS and CDR2 YFSETQ come from the germline V gene. V lost 0 bases to trimming and J lost 1 base, with 7 bases between them. Here the CDR3 reads CASSLGPENTEAFF. CDR3 nucleotide sequence: TGCGCCAGCAGCTTGGGACCCGAGAACACTGAAGCTTTCTTT.

This clonotype was recorded a few times. CDR3: CASSLGGTGFRSPLHF. DNA for the CDR3: TGTGCCAGCAGCTTAGGTGGGACAGGGTTTCGTTCACCCCTCCACTTT. This chain uses TRBV11-2 with TRBJ1-6; 9 bases match TRBD1. Germline V gene sequence: CDR1 SGHAT, CDR2 FQNNGV. The V and J ends lost 1 base and 9 bases, in that order; junction bases with no gene match: 7. The CDR3 extends over 16 amino acids.

The sample holds many counts of this clonotype. This chain uses TRBV28 with TRBJ1-1; 10 bases are shared with TRBD1. J gave up 4 bases and V 6 bases, and 8 bases lay outside the gene matches. The CDR3 consists of 15 residues. CDR1 is MDHEN and CDR2 is SYDVKM in the germline V gene. The DNA of the CDR3 is TGTGCCAGCAGCCTAGACAGGGGGCCTTCCACTGAAGCTTTCTTT. Translation: CASSLDRGPSTEAFF.

This clonotype has ten or more counts. The J gene is TRBJ2-4, the V gene TRBV28, with TRBD1 matching over 7 bases. Germline lookup yields CDR1 MDHEN and CDR2 SYDVKM. The trim removed 0 bases at V and 5 bases at J, leaving 7 bases unmatched. This CDR3 region has 16 residues. This CDR3 is CASSLWTGSSENIQYF. The CDR3, as DNA: TGTGCCAGCAGTTTATGGACAGGGTCTTCTGAAAACATTCAGTACTTC.

At least ten counts were recorded for this clonotype. This sequence joins TRBV24-1 and TRBJ2-2; D might be TRBD1 (6 bases). CDR1 and CDR2 from the germline V gene are KGHDR and SFDVKD. This CDR3 region has 14 residues. V lost 4 bases and J lost 7, with 12 bases in between. The CDR3 sequence: CATSEHRDGGELFF. DNA for the CDR3: TGTGCCACCAGTGAGCACAGGGATGGCGGGGAGCTGTTTTTT.

This clonotype has only a few counts. The rearrangement joins TRBV7-6 to TRBJ2-3, with 7 nucleotides matching TRBD2. From germline, CDR1 is SGHVS and CDR2 FNYEAQ. This CDR3 is 17 amino acids long. Losses at the gene ends were 4 bases for V and 2 bases for J; bases not matched to a gene: 12. The CDR3 coding sequence is TGTGCCAGCAGCTCTAACCTCTTCGGGAGGCACACAGATACGCAGTATTTT. Residues: CASSSNLFGRHTDTQYF.

This clonotype was observed at least ten times. V and J are TRBV2 and TRBJ1-4, with D perhaps TRBD1 (6 bases). Germline CDR1 reads SNHLY; CDR2 reads FYNNEI. Trimming left V 8 bases short and J 4 bases short, with 14 bases between. The CDR3 spans 14 residues. The CDR3 loop reads CASGGGLNNEKLFF. The CDR3 nucleotides are TGTGCCAGCGGGGGGGGCCTCAATAATGAAAAACTGTTTTTT.

At least ten counts were recorded for this clonotype. The chain carries TRBV20-1 and TRBJ2-7; D call uncertain. V was cut by 8 bases and J by 6 bases, with 20 bases left in between. Germline-derived CDR1 and CDR2 are DFQATT and SNEGSKA (reference sequence). The CDR3 runs 13 residues. CDR3: CSRLSLSESEQYF. The CDR3 bases are TGCAGTCGGCTATCCCTCTCGGAAAGCGAGCAGTACTTC.

This clonotype was counted between two and nine times. The chain has TRBV13 and TRBJ2-3; TRBD2 aligns across 7 bases. The V gene end was trimmed by 2 bases and the J gene end by 0 bases; junction bases not matched to a gene: 8. CDR3 length: 17 residues. The V gene's germline CDR1 is PRHDT and CDR2 FYEKMQ (reference sequence). Written as DNA, the CDR3 is TGTGCCAGCAGCTTATCCCTACTAGCGTTCAGCACAGATACGCAGTATTTT. Translating it yields CASSLSLLAFSTDTQYF.

The chain carries TRBV11-2 and TRBJ2-7; TRBD2 matches 14 bases. Unmatched junction bases numbered 5, after V lost 5 bases and J lost 2 bases. The CDR3 is 16 amino acids. In germline, CDR1 is SGHAT, CDR2 FQNNGV. The CDR3 DNA follows: TGTGCCAGCAGCACGGGGACTAGCGGGAGCCCCTACGAGCAGTACTTC. Translation gives CASSTGTSGSPYEQYF.